A single sample is the source of the 2 T cell receptor beta chains below, sequenced in a study of cytomegalovirus exposure and HLA in healthy donors. Use of 60 Vbeta and 13 Jbeta primers characterized the PCR. The data were produced by immunoSEQ multiplex PCR, yet TCRdb's version contains in-frame clones alone and is incomplete. The repertoire holds 150,000 to 200,000 clones, 76% seen once, with around 2.3% in the top ten. Source material: PBMCs. These receptors were taken from a woman aged 25 to 45 in good health and CMV-seropositive.

This chain connects TRBV4-2 to TRBJ2-5, with 8 bases matching TRBD2. CDR1 and CDR2 from the germline V gene are LGHNA and YNFKEQ. This CDR3 spans 17 amino acids. V lost 0 bases, J lost 6 bases, and 12 bases stayed unmatched. The CDR3 region is CASSQDRGLRGEQTQYF. In DNA, the CDR3 is TGTGCCAGCAGCCAAGACCGGGGTTTGCGGGGGGAGCAGACCCAGTACTTC.

The genes are TRBV11-2 and TRBJ2-2; D might be TRBD1 (6 bases). The CDR3 length is 16 residues. Germline V gene sequence: CDR1 SGHAT, CDR2 FQNNGV. The ends were cut back, 5 bases at V and 4 bases at J, with 17 bases in the middle. CDR3 loop: CASSRGQWDTTGELFF. Here the CDR3 DNA reads TGTGCCAGCAGCCGCGGACAGTGGGATACCACCGGGGAGCTGTTTTTT.